This TCR beta chain was found in a study of CD8 T cells in Susac syndrome. The V gene's germline CDR1 is SGHTA and CDR2 FQGNSA. The CDR3 covers 14 residues. The germline V and J ends were trimmed by 0 bases and 7 bases, with 10 bases remaining between them. Sequencing targeted TCR beta in T cells from blood (CD8+ and CD4+). Control patients had untreated stable or active relapsing-remitting multiple sclerosis by revised McDonald criteria. A quantity of about 0.45 to 1 ug RNA underwent reverse transcription using random hexamers. With immunoSEQ multiplex PCR, TCR beta CDR3 was amplified across 54 Vbeta and 13 Jbeta. One entry per CDR3 protein, called by TCRdb with MiXCR from the immunoSEQ multiplex PCR reads. The sample holds about 210,000 distinct CDR3 sequences, about 96% seen once.

The source material was CD4+ T cells from PBMCs. This TCR was recovered from a human donor with multiple sclerosis. The chain has TRBV7-2 and TRBJ2-1; D possibly matches TRBD1 or TRBD2 (6 bases each). The CDR3 protein is CASSLAGGRNEQFF. The CDR3 DNA reads TGTGCCAGCAGCTTAGCGGGGGGCCGGAATGAGCAGTTCTTC.